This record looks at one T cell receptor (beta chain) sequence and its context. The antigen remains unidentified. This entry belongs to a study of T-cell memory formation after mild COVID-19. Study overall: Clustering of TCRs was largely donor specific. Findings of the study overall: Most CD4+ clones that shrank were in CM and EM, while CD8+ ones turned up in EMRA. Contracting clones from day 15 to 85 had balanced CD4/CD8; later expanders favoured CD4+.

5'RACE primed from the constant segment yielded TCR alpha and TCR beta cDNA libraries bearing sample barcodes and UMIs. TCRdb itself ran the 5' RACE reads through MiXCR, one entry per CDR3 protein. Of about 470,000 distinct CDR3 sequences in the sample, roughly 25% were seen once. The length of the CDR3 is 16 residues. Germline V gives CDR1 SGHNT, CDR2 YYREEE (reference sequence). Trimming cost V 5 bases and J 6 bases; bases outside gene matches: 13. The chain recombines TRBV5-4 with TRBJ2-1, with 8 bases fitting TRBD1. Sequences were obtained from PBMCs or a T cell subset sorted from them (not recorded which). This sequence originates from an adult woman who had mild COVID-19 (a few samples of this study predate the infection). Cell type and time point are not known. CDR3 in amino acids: CASSPPGNRGTNEQFF. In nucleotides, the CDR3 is TGTGCCAGCAGTCCCCCTGGGAACAGGGGGACCAATGAGCAGTTCTTC.